The 8 T cell receptor beta chains listed next were all sequenced from one sample in a study of Graves' ophthalmopathy and Graves' hyperthyroidism. Using RNA transcripts, the TCR beta CDR3 regions were amplified. An opening RT-PCR round employed HTBI primers and preceded a second-round multiplex PCR. Each CDR3 protein is one row after TCRdb ran MiXCR on the multiplex PCR reads. The table has some 750,000 distinct CDR3 sequences, 40% seen once. Sequences were obtained from peripheral blood. The source of these receptors is an adult man with Graves' ophthalmopathy.

The sample holds many counts of this clonotype. One end of the junction fails to match germline, which may point to a read error. This chain connects TRBV5-1 to TRBJ2-7, with D tentatively TRBD1 or TRBD2 (5 bases each). Per the germline V gene, CDR1 is SGHRS and CDR2 is YFSETQ. The CDR3 sequence is 13 residues long. The CDR3 DNA reads as TGTGCCAGCAGCTTAGAGGGGAGCTACGAGCAGTACTTC. Translation: CASSLEGSYEQYF.

The count of this clonotype is one. This chain uses TRBV7-9 with TRBJ2-7; 10 bases fit TRBD1. Germline CDR1 SEHNR, CDR2 FQNEAQ (reference sequence). With V trimmed by 5 bases and J by 5 bases, 6 bases remained unmatched. The CDR3 length is 14 residues. For the CDR3, the DNA is TGTGCCAGCAGCCACCGACAGGGGGCCGACGAGCAGTACTTC. This translates into CASSHRQGADEQYF.

This rearrangement joins TRBV10-3 to TRBJ2-5; 7 positions agree with TRBD1. CDR1 and CDR2 from the germline V gene are ENHRY and SYGVKD. V was clipped by 5 bases and J by 9 bases; unmatched bases: 15. The CDR3 length is 15 residues. CDR3 sequence: CAISTGQDPNQPQYF. CDR3 bases: TGTGCCATCAGTACCGGACAGGATCCAAATCAGCCCCAGTACTTC.

The chain has TRBV9 and TRBJ1-6; perhaps TRBD1 as D (5 bases). This CDR3 comprises 12 residues. Germline V CDR1 and CDR2: SGDLS, YYNGEE. CDR3 bases: TGTGCACGACAGCGACTCAATTCACCCCTCCACTTT. Residues: CARQRLNSPLHF.

The V gene is TRBV6-1, the J gene TRBJ2-7; possible D gene TRBD1, 6 bases. There are 15 residues in the CDR3. The V end lost 6 bases, the J end lost 0 bases, and 15 bases lay between the germline ends. Per germline, CDR1 MNHNS and CDR2 SASEGT. The CDR3 here is CASRRQVMDSYEQYF. As DNA, the CDR3 is TGTGCCAGCAGGAGACAGGTAATGGACTCCTACGAGCAGTACTTC.

The rearrangement uses TRBV6-2 or TRBV6-3 and TRBJ2-5; D may be TRBD1 or TRBD2 (5 bases each). CDR1 MNHEY and CDR2 SVGEGT come from the germline V gene. V gave up 5 bases and J gave up 3 bases, with 19 bases separating them. The CDR3 runs to 16 residues. The CDR3 loop is CASSHSEGLGEETQYF. In DNA, the CDR3 is TGTGCCAGCAGTCACAGCGAGGGGCTAGGAGAAGAGACCCAGTACTTC.

The V gene is TRBV2, the J gene TRBJ2-7; TRBD2 matches at 7 bases. Trimming took 4 bases from V and 2 from J; bases not matched to a gene: 8. The CDR3 runs to 15 residues. Per germline, CDR1 SNHLY and CDR2 FYNNEI. The CDR3 is CASSVSSSGAYEQYF. The CDR3 DNA reads TGTGCCAGCAGTGTATCGTCTAGCGGAGCCTACGAGCAGTACTTC.

The genes are TRBV6-5 and TRBJ1-2, with 9 bases aligning to TRBD1. This CDR3 spans 16 amino acids. J lost 2 bases, V lost 6 bases, and 10 bases had no gene match. CDR1 and CDR2 (germline): MNHEY, SVGAGI. CDR3 bases: TGTGCCAGCAGGCCGGGGACAGGGATTTTGAACTATGGCTACACCTTC. Amino acids: CASRPGTGILNYGYTF.